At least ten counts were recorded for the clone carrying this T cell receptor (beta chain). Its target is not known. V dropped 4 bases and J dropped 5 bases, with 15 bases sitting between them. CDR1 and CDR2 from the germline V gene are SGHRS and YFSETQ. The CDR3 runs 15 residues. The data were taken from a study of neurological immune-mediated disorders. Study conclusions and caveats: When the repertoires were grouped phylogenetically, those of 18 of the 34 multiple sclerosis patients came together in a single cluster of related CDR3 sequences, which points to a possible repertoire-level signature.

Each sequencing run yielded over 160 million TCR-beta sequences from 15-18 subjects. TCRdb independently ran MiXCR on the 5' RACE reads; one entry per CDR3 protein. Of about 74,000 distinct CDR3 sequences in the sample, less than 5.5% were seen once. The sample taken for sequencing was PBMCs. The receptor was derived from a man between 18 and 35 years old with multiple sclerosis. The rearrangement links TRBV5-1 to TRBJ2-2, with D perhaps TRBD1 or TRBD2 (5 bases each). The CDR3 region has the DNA TGCGCCAGCAGCCGAATCGGGGCCGAGACCGGGGAGCTGTTTTTT. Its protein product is CASSRIGAETGELFF.